Listed below are T cell receptor beta chains from one sample, sequenced in a study of cytomegalovirus exposure and HLA in healthy donors. Repertoires were generated with immunoSEQ multiplex PCR, while TCRdb's copy carries only in-frame clones and drops some. The data hold around 74,000 clones, with 79% observed a single time. The material sequenced was PBMCs. These receptors all come from a man younger than 40 in good health and CMV-seronegative. Both conserved end residues are part of each CDR3. A D gene is named only where the DNA matches it firmly. Where a row states a size, it is once, few, many or the class of an expanded clone; other rows omit it.

>TRBJ2-1|NA|TRBD2|TRBV7-2
CASSTRTSGNNNEQFF
TGTGCCAGCAGCACACGGACTAGCGGGAACAACAATGAGCAGTTCTTC
>TRBJ2-3|NA|TRBD2|TRBV9
CASGAGEVRTDTQYF
TGTGCCAGCGGAGCGGGGGAGGTACGGACAGATACGCAGTATTTT
>TRBJ2-5|NA|TRBD2|TRBV5-4
CASSIGLAEETQYF
TGTGCCAGCAGCATAGGACTAGCGGAAGAGACCCAGTACTTC
>TRBJ2-5|NA|NA|TRBV28
CASSKITRTQYF
TGTGCCAGCAGTAAAATCACCAGGACTCAGTACTTC
>TRBJ2-7|NA|TRBD2|TRBV30
CAWSIVGGSYEQYF
TGTGCCTGGAGTATCGTGGGGGGGTCCTACGAGCAGTACTTC
>TRBJ2-2|few|NA|TRBV29-1
CSVEFPSEGELFF
TGCAGCGTTGAATTTCCCAGCGAAGGGGAGCTGTTTTTT
>TRBJ2-7|NA|TRBD1|TRBV27
CASSMTGKHYYEQYF
TGTGCCAGCAGTATGACAGGGAAACACTACTACGAGCAGTACTTC
>TRBJ2-4|NA|TRBD1|TRBV5-1
CASSPDSAPTGGDNIQYF
TGCGCCAGCAGCCCTGATTCCGCTCCTACAGGGGGCGATAACATTCAGTACTTC
>TRBJ2-1|NA|NA|TRBV9
CASSQGGTSNNEQFF
TGTGCCAGCAGCCAAGGAGGAACTAGCAACAATGAGCAGTTCTTC
>TRBJ1-5|few|NA|TRBV4-1
CASSQDLYSNQPQHF
TGCGCCAGCAGCCAAGACCTATATAGCAATCAGCCCCAGCATTTT
>TRBJ2-1|NA|NA|TRBV5-4
CASSLATGLDYNEQFF
TGTGCCAGCAGCTTGGCCACAGGTCTTGATTACAATGAGCAGTTCTTC
>TRBJ1-3|few|NA|TRBV10-1
CASSTPQGKNTIYF
TGCGCCAGCAGCACTCCTCAGGGGAAAAACACCATATATTTT
>TRBJ2-7|NA|TRBD1|TRBV12-5
CASAPQTGLHEQYF
TGTGCTAGTGCCCCCCAGACAGGGCTCCACGAGCAGTACTTC
>TRBJ2-2|NA|NA|TRBV28
CASSPWTNGVRELFF
TGTGCCAGCAGTCCATGGACTAATGGGGTCCGGGAGCTGTTTTTT
>TRBJ1-1|few|TRBD1|TRBV4-3
CASSLFAGTGAQAFF
TGCGCCAGCAGCCTTTTTGCCGGGACAGGGGCCCAAGCTTTCTTT
>TRBJ2-1|NA|NA|TRBV5-1
CASSLEGDSYNEQFF
TGCGCCAGCAGCTTGGAAGGGGACTCCTACAATGAGCAGTTCTTC
>TRBJ1-1|NA|NA|TRBV10-2
CASSESSRTEAFF
TGCGCCAGCAGTGAGTCTAGCCGCACTGAAGCTTTCTTT
>TRBJ2-7|NA|NA|TRBV6-1
CASSEYRAYEQYF
TGTGCCAGCAGTGAATACAGGGCCTACGAGCAGTACTTC
>TRBJ2-7|NA|TRBD2|TRBV28
CASTQWGTSGNNEQYF
TGTGCCAGCACTCAATGGGGGACTAGCGGGAACAACGAGCAGTACTTC
>TRBJ1-1|NA|NA|TRBV30
CAWKKQKNTEAFF
TGTGCCTGGAAGAAACAGAAGAACACTGAAGCTTTCTTT